Presented here are 21 T cell receptor beta chains from one specimen sequenced in a study of tumor and adjacent non-tumor tissue in lung cancer. This sample's RNA came from whole unsorted tissue. Three rounds of nested PCR, following a modified ARM-PCR protocol, produced the TCRbeta library. TCRdb passed the multiplex PCR reads through MiXCR, listing each CDR3 protein once. The sample contains about 76,000 distinct CDR3 sequences, around two thirds of which appear only once. Sequenced: lung tumor tissue. The receptors stem from a woman in her 70s with non-small cell lung cancer.

This clonotype was recorded many times. The chain has TRBV20-1 and TRBJ2-1; 9 nucleotides match TRBD2. This CDR3 comprises 13 residues. Germline CDR1 DFQATT, CDR2 SNEGSKA (reference sequence). CDR3 DNA: TGCACCGCAGGGCGGGAGGGTAGACATGAGCAGTTCTTC. Translated: CTAGREGRHEQFF.

A word on this clonotype: Compared with germline, one end of the junction differs, possibly owing to a read error. The V and J genes are TRBV5-5 and TRBJ2-5; 9 bases are a match to TRBD2. The CDR3 is 17 residues long. The germline gives CDR1 SGHKS, CDR2 YYEKEE (reference sequence). CDR3 DNA sequence: TGTGCCAGCAGTCGAGCCCCTAGCGGGATGACAGGTGAGACCCAGTGCTTC. This translates into CASSRAPSGMTGETQCF.

This clonotype was picked up many times. V usage is TRBV7-8 and J usage is TRBJ2-7; 7 nucleotides align to TRBD1. The length of the CDR3 is 15 residues. With V trimmed by 5 bases and J by 0 bases, 7 bases remained unmatched. CDR1 and CDR2 from the germline V gene are SGHVS and FQNEAQ. The CDR3 coding sequence is TGTGCCAGCAGCACCCTGACAGGGAGCTCCTACGAGCAGTACTTC. Residues: CASSTLTGSSYEQYF.

This clonotype was picked up a small number of times. The chain is built from TRBV29-1 and TRBJ1-2; the D is unclear. The length of the CDR3 is 15 residues. Germline-derived CDR1 and CDR2 are SQVTM and ANQGSEA. The CDR3 reads CIVLASPLLNYGYTF. In DNA form, the CDR3 reads TGCATCGTCCTTGCCTCCCCATTACTCAACTATGGCTACACCTTC.

Of note for this clonotype: At one of its ends the junction is not consistent with the germline gene, which may arise from a read error. The chain uses TRBV4-1 and TRBJ2-3; 7 bases match TRBD1. There are 16 residues in the CDR3. Germline V gene sequence: CDR1 MGHRA, CDR2 YSYEKL. This CDR3 is CTSSPGQLWSTDTQYF. The CDR3 bases are TGCACCAGCAGCCCGGGACAGCTATGGAGCACAGATACGCAGTACTTT.

The chain carries TRBV6-5 and TRBJ2-3, with TRBD1 matching over 9 bases. The CDR3 has 15 residues. With V trimmed by 6 bases and J by 11 bases, 15 bases remained unmatched. Germline assignment: CDR1 MNHEY and CDR2 SVGAGI. The CDR3 region is CASSPGTGMANKQYF. The CDR3 DNA reads as TGTGCCAGCAGCCCCGGGACAGGGATGGCAAATAAGCAGTATTTT.

The chain recombines TRBV20-1 with TRBJ2-3; either TRBD1 or TRBD2 may supply D (5 bases each). The CDR3 has 20 residues. Germline values: CDR1 DFQATT, CDR2 SNEGSKA (reference sequence). Trimming stripped 0 bases from V and 0 bases from J, with 25 bases between. CDR3 bases: TGCAGTGCTAGAGAGAGACAGTGGGATTCCACTGGCGGGAGCACAGATACGCAGTATTTT. Encoded protein: CSARERQWDSTGGSTDTQYF.

A word on this clonotype: It may be a read error: a sequence one base away is much more abundant. This chain connects TRBV20-1 to TRBJ2-5; D is possibly TRBD1 or TRBD2 (5 bases each). Germline values: CDR1 DFQATT, CDR2 SNEGSKA (reference sequence). This CDR3 spans 12 amino acids. Here the CDR3 DNA reads TGCAGTGTCTCGACTGGGTGGGGGACCCGGTACTTC. Translating gives CSVSTGWGTRYF.

The V gene is TRBV29-1, the J gene TRBJ2-1, with D maybe TRBD1 (6 bases). CDR3 length: 16 amino acids. Trimming shortened V by 3 bases and J by 1 base, and 16 bases separated the two germline ends. Germline-derived CDR1 and CDR2 are SQVTM and ANQGSEA. DNA of the CDR3: TGCAGCGTTGAGAGGACAGAGTGGAATTCCTACAATGAGCAGTTCTTC. This sequence encodes CSVERTEWNSYNEQFF.

V gene TRBV7-8 combines with J gene TRBJ2-2; 8 bases are shared with TRBD2. V was pared by 3 bases and J by 9 bases, with 9 bases of the junction left unmatched. The CDR3 extends over 15 amino acids. Germline V gives CDR1 SGHVS, CDR2 FQNEAQ. CDR3 DNA sequence: TGTGCCAGCAGCTTCGGTAGCGGGATGGCCTGGGAGCTGTTTTTT. Protein sequence: CASSFGSGMAWELFF.

Remarks on this clonotype: A much more abundant neighbour one base away suggests this may be a read error. This chain connects TRBV28 to TRBJ2-2, with TRBD2 matching 14 bases. From germline, CDR1 is MDHEN and CDR2 SYDVKM. This CDR3 has 17 amino acids. Here the CDR3 reads CAGSGTSGSANTGELFF. The CDR3 DNA reads TGTGCCGGCAGTGGGACTAGCGGGAGCGCGAACACCGGGGAGCTGTTTTTT.

With respect to this clonotype: A read error is possible here, since a much larger clone lies one base away. V gene TRBV5-1 combines with J gene TRBJ2-2; TRBD1 might be the D (6 bases). The CDR3 covers 16 residues. Germline CDR1 SGHRS, CDR2 YFSETQ. The CDR3 loop reads CAISWPDSLNTGELFF. The CDR3 nucleotides are TGCGCCATCAGCTGGCCGGACAGCCTGAACACCGGGGAGCTGTTTTTT.

The V call is TRBV29-1, the J call TRBJ2-1, with D possibly matching TRBD2 (6 bases). This CDR3 contains 15 residues. The V end lost 4 bases, the J end lost 8 bases, and 21 bases lay between the germline ends. Germline V gene sequence: CDR1 SQVTM, CDR2 ANQGSEA. The CDR3 sequence: CSVVTLTGVYDEQFF. The CDR3, as DNA: TGCAGCGTTGTAACACTAACGGGAGTGTACGATGAGCAGTTCTTC.

As regards this clonotype: The CDR3 carries no conserved terminal phenylalanine or tryptophan, so it likely arises from a read error. V and J are TRBV10-1 and TRBJ2-1; 9 nucleotides align to TRBD2. Germline loops: CDR1 WNHNN, CDR2 SYGVQD (reference sequence). CDR3 length: 13 amino acids. The CDR3 loop reads CASSKVTSGEQFC. CDR3 DNA: TGTGCCAGCTCTAAAGTGACTAGCGGCGAGCAGTTCTGC.

This clonotype has just one count. The chain recombines TRBV4-2 with TRBJ2-1; D may be TRBD1 (5 bases). This CDR3 is 16 amino acids long. Trimming stripped 3 bases from V and 5 bases from J, with 17 bases between. CDR1 and CDR2 from the germline V gene are LGHNA and YNFKEQ. The CDR3 coding sequence is TGTGCCAGCAGCCACGGAAGAGTGGACACCGACAATGAGCAGTTCTTC. This encodes CASSHGRVDTDNEQFF.

In the case of this clonotype: The junction differs from germline at one of its ends, possibly a read error. This chain links TRBV29-1 with TRBJ1-4, with a tentative D call TRBD1 (6 bases). The CDR3 runs to 14 residues. Germline CDR1 is SQVTM and CDR2 is ANQGSEA. CDR3 in DNA: TGTGGCGTCGGACAAGGGGGGACTAATGAAAAACTGTTTTTT. This encodes CGVGQGGTNEKLFF.

There are many counts of this clonotype. A junction boundary mismatches the germline segment, possibly from a read error. V usage is TRBV5-5 and J usage is TRBJ2-7; 7 bases agree with TRBD1. CDR3 size: 16 residues. Germline V gene data show CDR1 as SGHKS and CDR2 as YYEKEE (reference sequence). DNA of the CDR3: TGTGCCGGCAGCTTATCCGACAGGGCCTTAGAGGGCAGGCAGTACTTC. Translating gives CAGSLSDRALEGRQYF.

As to this clonotype: One end of the junction fails to match germline, which may point to a read error. This chain joins TRBV4-1 and TRBJ2-1, with D unclear. Germline V CDR1 and CDR2: MGHRA, YSYEKL. The CDR3 is 15 amino acids. CDR3 DNA: TGCGCCAGCAGCCATGCTCAGAGCTCCTACAATAAGCAGTTCTTC. Translating it yields CASSHAQSSYNKQFF.

With respect to this clonotype: The final CDR3 position lacks the conserved phenylalanine or tryptophan, pointing to a likely read error. The rearrangement links TRBV4-2 to TRBJ1-6, with a tentative D call TRBD1 (5 bases). Germline V CDR1 and CDR2: LGHNA, YNFKEQ. The CDR3 covers 15 residues. V lost 4 bases, J lost 15 bases, and 22 bases lay in between. CDR3 in amino acids: CASSLWDGDNALLHS. CDR3 sequence (DNA): TGTGCCAGCAGCCTATGGGACGGGGATAATGCACTCCTCCACTCT.

The table lists this clonotype with a few counts. The chain employs TRBV11-2 and TRBJ2-1; TRBD2 aligns across 14 bases. Germline-derived CDR1 and CDR2 are SGHAT and FQNNGV. The CDR3 loop spans 24 amino acids. The V gene end was trimmed by 4 bases and the J gene end by 1 base; junction bases not matched to a gene: 24. CDR3 bases: TGTGCCAGCAGCTGGGGGCGGAAGGAATATACCGGGACTAGCGGGAGCGTATCCTACAATGAGCAGTTCTTC. Amino acid sequence: CASSWGRKEYTGTSGSVSYNEQFF.

Note on this clonotype: The junction departs from germline at one end; a sequencing error may be responsible. The chain is built from TRBV7-2 and TRBJ2-1; D is uncertain. CDR1 is SGHTA and CDR2 is FQGNSA in the germline V gene. The CDR3 is 16 residues long. CDR3 region: CASSLVPAHTYYEQFF. The CDR3 DNA reads as TGTGCCAGCAGCTTAGTTCCGGCTCACACCTACTATGAGCAGTTCTTC. Complete variable domain (other parts from reference TRBV7-2 and TRBJ2-1): GAGVSQSPSNKVTEKGKDVELRCDPISGHTALYWYRQSLGQGLEFLIYFQGNSAPDKSGLPSDRFSAERTGGSVSTLTIQRTQQEDSAVYLCASSLVPAHTYYEQFFGPGTRLTVL.